This is a list of T cell receptor beta chains from one sample in a study of brain metastases from non-small cell lung cancer. This table comes from immunoSEQ multiplex PCR, and its TCRdb copy is limited to in-frame clones, with some not included. Found here are more than 950 clones, about 85% of them singletons; the top ten hold 15%. Material: tissue from a brain metastasis. The receptors were gathered from a donor aged 40 or older with non-small cell lung cancer. Each CDR3 is given with its conserved first and last residue. D genes are given only for firm matches. The size field is filled for only some rows; it gives once, few, many or a size class.

TRBV25-1	TRBD1	.	TRBJ1-5	16	CASSEGGGGFNQPQHF	TGTGCCAGCAGTGAAGGGGGAGGGGGCTTCAATCAGCCCCAGCATTTT
TRBV28	.	.	TRBJ2-7	12	CASSPLAYEQYF	TGTGCCAGCAGCCCACTAGCTTACGAGCAGTACTTC
TRBV19	TRBD1	.	TRBJ2-1	15	CASSGGQGRHNEQFF	TGTGCCAGTAGTGGGGGACAGGGGCGTCACAATGAGCAGTTCTTC
TRBV30	.	.	TRBJ2-1	12	CAWNGPANEQFF	TGTGCCTGGAACGGCCCCGCCAATGAGCAGTTCTTC
TRBV10-1	.	few	TRBJ1-1	16	CASSESPRPLNTEAFF	TGCGCCAGCAGTGAGTCTCCACGGCCCTTGAACACTGAAGCTTTCTTT
TRBV20-1	TRBD2	few	TRBJ2-7	15	CSASPSSGSSYEQYF	TGCAGTGCTAGTCCCTCTAGCGGGAGCTCCTACGAGCAGTACTTC
TRBV25-1	.	.	TRBJ1-6	14	CASRDDSNNSPLHF	TGTGCCAGCAGGGACGACAGCAATAATTCACCCCTCCACTTT
TRBV7-9	TRBD1	few	TRBJ1-1	15	CASSFQGVSVTEAFF	TGTGCCAGCAGCTTCCAGGGGGTTAGCGTCACTGAAGCTTTCTTT
TRBV19	TRBD2	.	TRBJ2-1	17	CASSSPSGHLSYNEQFF	TGTGCCAGTAGCTCCCCTAGCGGACACCTCTCCTACAATGAGCAGTTCTTC
TRBV29-1	.	.	TRBJ2-1	11	CSVVRDHEQFF	TGCAGCGTCGTCAGGGACCATGAGCAGTTCTTC
TRBV5-1	TRBD1	few	TRBJ1-1	16	CASSLRVGQGNTEAFF	TGCGCCAGCAGCTTACGAGTGGGACAGGGGAACACTGAAGCTTTCTTT
TRBV14	TRBD1	once	TRBJ1-1	16	CASSQGDWDRHTEAFF	TGTGCCAGCAGCCAAGGCGATTGGGACAGGCACACTGAAGCTTTCTTT
TRBV28	TRBD1	.	TRBJ2-5	15	CASSNPGTGLETQYF	TGTGCCAGCAGTAATCCCGGGACAGGATTAGAGACCCAGTACTTC
TRBV10-3	TRBD2	.	TRBJ2-1	18	CAIRPGLAGRFSYNEQFF	TGTGCCATCAGACCGGGACTAGCGGGCCGTTTCTCCTACAATGAGCAGTTCTTC
TRBV11-2	TRBD1	.	TRBJ2-1	18	CASSLVYGTGSSYNEQFF	TGTGCCAGCAGCTTAGTTTACGGGACAGGATCCTCCTACAATGAGCAGTTCTTC
TRBV19	.	.	TRBJ1-6	16	CASSIGQGGTNSPLHF	TGTGCCAGTAGTATTGGGCAGGGAGGAACGAATTCACCCCTCCACTTT
TRBV5-1	.	.	TRBJ1-6	15	CASSLAGGASSPLHF	TGCGCCAGCAGCTTGGCCGGGGGTGCAAGCTCACCCCTCCACTTT
TRBV10-2	.	.	TRBJ2-1	14	CASQLDGSYNEQFF	TGCGCCAGCCAGCTTGATGGCTCCTACAATGAGCAGTTCTTC
TRBV28	.	.	TRBJ2-7	13	CASSSGPVYEQYF	TGTGCCAGCAGTTCCGGGCCGGTTTACGAGCAGTACTTC
TRBV7-9	TRBD1	.	TRBJ2-3	15	CASSSEGQGVYTQYF	TGTGCCAGCAGCTCCGAGGGACAGGGAGTTTATACGCAGTATTTT
TRBV27	.	few	TRBJ1-5	17	CASSFSGFAREDQPQHF	TGTGCCAGCAGCTTCAGTGGTTTCGCCAGGGAAGATCAGCCCCAGCATTTT
TRBV30	.	.	TRBJ1-3	15	CAWSVRPQGRNTIYF	TGTGCCTGGAGTGTTCGCCCTCAGGGTAGAAACACCATATATTTT
TRBV28	.	.	TRBJ2-7	12	CASSLDYLQQYF	TGTGCCAGCAGTTTGGACTACCTCCAGCAGTACTTC
TRBV20-1	.	.	TRBJ2-1	14	CSASWYRSYNEQFF	TGCAGTGCTAGTTGGTATCGCTCCTACAATGAGCAGTTCTTC
TRBV3-1/TRBV3-2	TRBD1	hyperexpanded	TRBJ1-5	15	CASSQGQGKRQPQHF	TGTGCCAGCAGCCAAGGACAGGGGAAAAGGCAGCCCCAGCATTTT
TRBV5-1	TRBD2	once	TRBJ2-3	15	CASSLRGGSTDTQYF	TGCGCCAGCAGCCTGAGGGGCGGGAGTACAGATACGCAGTATTTT
TRBV18	.	.	TRBJ2-7	14	CASSFSGTLIEQYF	TGTGCCAGCTCATTTTCCGGGACCTTGATTGAGCAGTACTTC
TRBV28	TRBD1	few	TRBJ1-5	15	CASSLGQGSNQPQHF	TGTGCCAGCAGTTTAGGACAGGGGAGCAATCAGCCCCAGCATTTT
TRBV5-4	.	.	TRBJ2-1	15	CASSPQPDSYNEQFF	TGTGCCAGCAGCCCTCAGCCGGACTCCTACAATGAGCAGTTCTTC
TRBV4-1	.	few	TRBJ1-1	14	CASSQGIPDSEAFF	TGCGCCAGCAGCCAAGGAATCCCGGACAGCGAAGCTTTCTTT
TRBV27	.	.	TRBJ2-3	14	CASRNGGRADTQYF	TGTGCCAGCAGAAACGGGGGACGGGCAGATACGCAGTATTTT
TRBV4-2	.	.	TRBJ2-2	15	CASSQQGTNTGELFF	TGTGCCAGCAGCCAACAGGGGACGAACACCGGGGAGCTGTTTTTT
TRBV6-5	.	.	TRBJ2-7	15	CASEWETALSYEQYF	TGTGCCAGCGAGTGGGAAACAGCACTCTCCTACGAGCAGTACTTC
TRBV6-5	.	.	TRBJ2-2	14	CASSPSSTPGELFF	TGTGCCAGCAGTCCCTCCTCCACCCCCGGGGAGCTGTTTTTT
TRBV27	TRBD2	.	TRBJ2-1	15	CASTIRLAGLNEQFF	TGTGCCAGCACCATAAGGCTAGCGGGACTAAATGAGCAGTTCTTC
TRBV5-1	.	.	TRBJ1-4	14	CASSRQSPNEKLFF	TGCGCCAGCAGCAGACAGTCTCCCAATGAAAAACTGTTTTTT
TRBV9	.	.	TRBJ1-4	14	CASSVEGRNEKLFF	TGTGCCAGCAGCGTAGAGGGGCGGAACGAAAAACTGTTTTTT
TRBV18	.	.	TRBJ2-5	14	CASSPGAVQETQYF	TGTGCCAGCTCACCCGGTGCAGTTCAAGAGACCCAGTACTTC
TRBV19	.	.	TRBJ2-7	14	CASRLGEFSYEQYF	TGTGCCAGTAGATTGGGGGAATTTTCCTACGAGCAGTACTTC
TRBV27	TRBD1	.	TRBJ1-1	14	CASNPWSGGTEAFF	TGTGCCAGCAACCCGTGGTCAGGGGGCACTGAAGCTTTCTTT
TRBV27	.	.	TRBJ1-2	14	CASKAGPTTYGYTF	TGTGCCAGCAAGGCAGGCCCCACCACCTATGGCTACACCTTC
TRBV6-5	.	.	TRBJ1-4	14	CASRRDRLDEKLFF	TGTGCCAGCAGGCGCGACAGACTTGATGAAAAACTGTTTTTT
TRBV12-3/TRBV12-4	.	once	TRBJ2-7	12	CASSLAGQGQYF	TGTGCCAGCAGCTTGGCCGGCCAGGGGCAGTACTTC